This TCR beta chain was sequenced for a study of CD8+ T cells in alopecia areata. As to treatment: oral pan-JAK inhibitor, 5-10 mg twice daily. The V gene lost 2 bases and the J gene lost 0 bases, with 3 bases spanning the gap. Per germline, CDR1 SGHNT and CDR2 YYREEE (reference sequence). The CDR3 spans 14 residues. Isolated RNA was reverse transcribed into cDNA used as the sequencing template. Only in-frame clones appear in the TCRdb table, and some are missing; sequencing was by immunoSEQ multiplex PCR. The top ten hold about 3.7% of the sample, which has under 150,000 clones, 56% seen once. Source: CD4+ T cells sorted from blood, taken at week 24, from a patient treated with tofacitinib. This clonotype originated in a human donor with alopecia areata. The chain combines TRBV5-4 with TRBJ2-6; D unclear. CDR3 nucleotides: TGTGCCAGCAGCTTTTTCTCTGGGGCCAACGTCCTGACTTTC. Translation: CASSFFSGANVLTF.